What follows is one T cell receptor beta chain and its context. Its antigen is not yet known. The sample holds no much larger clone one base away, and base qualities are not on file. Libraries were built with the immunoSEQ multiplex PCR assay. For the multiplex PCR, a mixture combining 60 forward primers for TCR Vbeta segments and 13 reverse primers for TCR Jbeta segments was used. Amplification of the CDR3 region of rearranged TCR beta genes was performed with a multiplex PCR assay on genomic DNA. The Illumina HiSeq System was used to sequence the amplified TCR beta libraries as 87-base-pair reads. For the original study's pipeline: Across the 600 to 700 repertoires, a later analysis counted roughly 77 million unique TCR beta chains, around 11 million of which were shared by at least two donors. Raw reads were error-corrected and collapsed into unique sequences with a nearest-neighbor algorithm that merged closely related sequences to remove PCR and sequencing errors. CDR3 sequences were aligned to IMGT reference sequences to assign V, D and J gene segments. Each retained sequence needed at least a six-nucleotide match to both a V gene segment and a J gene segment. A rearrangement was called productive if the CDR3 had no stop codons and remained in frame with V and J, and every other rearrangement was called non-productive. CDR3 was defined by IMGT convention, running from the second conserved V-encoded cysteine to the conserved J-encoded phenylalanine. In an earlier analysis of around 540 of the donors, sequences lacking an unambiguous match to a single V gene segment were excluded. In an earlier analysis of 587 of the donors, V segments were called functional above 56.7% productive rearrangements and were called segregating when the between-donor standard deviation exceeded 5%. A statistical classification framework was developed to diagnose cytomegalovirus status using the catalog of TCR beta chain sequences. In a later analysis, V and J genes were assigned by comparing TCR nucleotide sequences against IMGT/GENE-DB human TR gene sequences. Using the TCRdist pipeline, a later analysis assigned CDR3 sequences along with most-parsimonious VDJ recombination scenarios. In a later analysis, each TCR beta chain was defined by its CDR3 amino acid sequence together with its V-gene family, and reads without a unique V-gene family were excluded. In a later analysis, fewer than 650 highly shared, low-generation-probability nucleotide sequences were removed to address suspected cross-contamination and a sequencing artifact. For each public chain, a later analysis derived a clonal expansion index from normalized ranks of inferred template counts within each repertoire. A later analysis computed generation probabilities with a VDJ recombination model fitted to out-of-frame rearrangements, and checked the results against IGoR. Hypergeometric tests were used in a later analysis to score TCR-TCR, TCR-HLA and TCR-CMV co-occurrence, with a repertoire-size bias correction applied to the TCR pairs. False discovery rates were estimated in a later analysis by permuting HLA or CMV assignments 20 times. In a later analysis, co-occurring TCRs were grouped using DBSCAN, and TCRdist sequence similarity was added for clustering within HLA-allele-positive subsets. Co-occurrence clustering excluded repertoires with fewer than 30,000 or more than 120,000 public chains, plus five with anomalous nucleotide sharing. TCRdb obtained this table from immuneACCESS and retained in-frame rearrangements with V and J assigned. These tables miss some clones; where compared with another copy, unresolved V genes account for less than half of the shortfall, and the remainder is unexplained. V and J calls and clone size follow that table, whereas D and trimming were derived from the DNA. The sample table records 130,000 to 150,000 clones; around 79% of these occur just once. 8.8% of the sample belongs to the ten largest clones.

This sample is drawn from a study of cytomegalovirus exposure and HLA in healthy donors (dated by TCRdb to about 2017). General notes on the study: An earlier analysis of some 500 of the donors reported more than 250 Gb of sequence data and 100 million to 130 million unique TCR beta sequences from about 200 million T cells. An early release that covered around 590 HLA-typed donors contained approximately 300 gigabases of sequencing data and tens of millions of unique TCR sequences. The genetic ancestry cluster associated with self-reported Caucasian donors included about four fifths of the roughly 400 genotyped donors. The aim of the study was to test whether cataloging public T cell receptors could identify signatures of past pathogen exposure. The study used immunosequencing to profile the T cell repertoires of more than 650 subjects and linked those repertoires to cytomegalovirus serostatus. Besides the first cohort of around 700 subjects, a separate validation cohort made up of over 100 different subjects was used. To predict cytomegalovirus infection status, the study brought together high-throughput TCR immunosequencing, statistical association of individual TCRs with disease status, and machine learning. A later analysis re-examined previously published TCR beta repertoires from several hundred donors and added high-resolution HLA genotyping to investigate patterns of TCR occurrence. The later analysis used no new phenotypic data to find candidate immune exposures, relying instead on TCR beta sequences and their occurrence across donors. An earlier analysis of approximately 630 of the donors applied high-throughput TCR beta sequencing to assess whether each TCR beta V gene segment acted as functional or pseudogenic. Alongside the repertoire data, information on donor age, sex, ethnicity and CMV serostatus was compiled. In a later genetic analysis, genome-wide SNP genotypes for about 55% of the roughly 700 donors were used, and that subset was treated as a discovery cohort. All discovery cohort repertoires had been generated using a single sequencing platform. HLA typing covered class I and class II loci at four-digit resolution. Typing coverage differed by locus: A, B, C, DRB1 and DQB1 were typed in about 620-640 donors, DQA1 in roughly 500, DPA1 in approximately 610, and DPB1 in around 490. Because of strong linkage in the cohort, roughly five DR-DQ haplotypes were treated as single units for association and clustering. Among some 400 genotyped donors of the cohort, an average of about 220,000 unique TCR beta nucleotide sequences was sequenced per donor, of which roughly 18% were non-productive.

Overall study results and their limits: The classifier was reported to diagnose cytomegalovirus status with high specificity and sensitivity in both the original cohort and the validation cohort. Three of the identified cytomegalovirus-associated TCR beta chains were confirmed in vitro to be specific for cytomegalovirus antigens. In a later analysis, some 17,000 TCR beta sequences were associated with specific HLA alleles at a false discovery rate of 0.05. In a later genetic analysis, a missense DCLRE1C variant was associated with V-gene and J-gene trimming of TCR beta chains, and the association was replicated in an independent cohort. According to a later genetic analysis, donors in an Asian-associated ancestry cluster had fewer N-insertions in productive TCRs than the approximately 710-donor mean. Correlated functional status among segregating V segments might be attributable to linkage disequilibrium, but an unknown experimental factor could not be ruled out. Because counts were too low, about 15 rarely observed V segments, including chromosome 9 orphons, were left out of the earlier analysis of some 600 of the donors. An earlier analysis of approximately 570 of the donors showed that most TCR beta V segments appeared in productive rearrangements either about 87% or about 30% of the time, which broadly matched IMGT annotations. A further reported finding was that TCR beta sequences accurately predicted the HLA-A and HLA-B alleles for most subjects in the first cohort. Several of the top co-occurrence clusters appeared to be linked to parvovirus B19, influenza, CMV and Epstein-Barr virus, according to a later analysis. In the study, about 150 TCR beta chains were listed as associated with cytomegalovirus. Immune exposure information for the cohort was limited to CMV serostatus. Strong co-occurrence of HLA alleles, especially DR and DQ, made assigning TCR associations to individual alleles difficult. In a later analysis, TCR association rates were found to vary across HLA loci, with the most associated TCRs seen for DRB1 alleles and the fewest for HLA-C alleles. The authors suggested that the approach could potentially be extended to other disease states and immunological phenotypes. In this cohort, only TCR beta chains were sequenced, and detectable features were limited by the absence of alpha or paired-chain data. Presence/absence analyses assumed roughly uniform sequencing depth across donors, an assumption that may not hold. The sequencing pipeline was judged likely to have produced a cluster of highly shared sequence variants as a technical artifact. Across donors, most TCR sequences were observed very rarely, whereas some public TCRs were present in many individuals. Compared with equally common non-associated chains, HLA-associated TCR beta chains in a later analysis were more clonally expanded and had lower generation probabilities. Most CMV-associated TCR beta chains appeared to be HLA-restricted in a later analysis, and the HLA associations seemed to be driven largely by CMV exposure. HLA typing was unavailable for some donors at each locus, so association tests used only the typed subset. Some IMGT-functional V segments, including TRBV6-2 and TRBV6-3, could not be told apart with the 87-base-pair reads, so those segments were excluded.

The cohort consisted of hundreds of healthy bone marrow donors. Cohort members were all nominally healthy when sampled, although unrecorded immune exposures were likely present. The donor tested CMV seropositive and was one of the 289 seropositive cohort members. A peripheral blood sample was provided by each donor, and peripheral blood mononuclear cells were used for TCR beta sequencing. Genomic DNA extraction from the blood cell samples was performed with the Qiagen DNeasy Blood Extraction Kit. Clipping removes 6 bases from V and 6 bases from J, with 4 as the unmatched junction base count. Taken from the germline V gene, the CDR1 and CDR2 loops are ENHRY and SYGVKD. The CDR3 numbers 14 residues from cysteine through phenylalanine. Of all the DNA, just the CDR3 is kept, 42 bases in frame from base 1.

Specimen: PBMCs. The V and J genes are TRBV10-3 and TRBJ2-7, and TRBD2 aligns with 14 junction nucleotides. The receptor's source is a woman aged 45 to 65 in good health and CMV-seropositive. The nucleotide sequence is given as TGTGCCATCAGCACCGGGACTAGCGGGGGCGAGCAGTACTTC. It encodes CAISTGTSGGEQYF.